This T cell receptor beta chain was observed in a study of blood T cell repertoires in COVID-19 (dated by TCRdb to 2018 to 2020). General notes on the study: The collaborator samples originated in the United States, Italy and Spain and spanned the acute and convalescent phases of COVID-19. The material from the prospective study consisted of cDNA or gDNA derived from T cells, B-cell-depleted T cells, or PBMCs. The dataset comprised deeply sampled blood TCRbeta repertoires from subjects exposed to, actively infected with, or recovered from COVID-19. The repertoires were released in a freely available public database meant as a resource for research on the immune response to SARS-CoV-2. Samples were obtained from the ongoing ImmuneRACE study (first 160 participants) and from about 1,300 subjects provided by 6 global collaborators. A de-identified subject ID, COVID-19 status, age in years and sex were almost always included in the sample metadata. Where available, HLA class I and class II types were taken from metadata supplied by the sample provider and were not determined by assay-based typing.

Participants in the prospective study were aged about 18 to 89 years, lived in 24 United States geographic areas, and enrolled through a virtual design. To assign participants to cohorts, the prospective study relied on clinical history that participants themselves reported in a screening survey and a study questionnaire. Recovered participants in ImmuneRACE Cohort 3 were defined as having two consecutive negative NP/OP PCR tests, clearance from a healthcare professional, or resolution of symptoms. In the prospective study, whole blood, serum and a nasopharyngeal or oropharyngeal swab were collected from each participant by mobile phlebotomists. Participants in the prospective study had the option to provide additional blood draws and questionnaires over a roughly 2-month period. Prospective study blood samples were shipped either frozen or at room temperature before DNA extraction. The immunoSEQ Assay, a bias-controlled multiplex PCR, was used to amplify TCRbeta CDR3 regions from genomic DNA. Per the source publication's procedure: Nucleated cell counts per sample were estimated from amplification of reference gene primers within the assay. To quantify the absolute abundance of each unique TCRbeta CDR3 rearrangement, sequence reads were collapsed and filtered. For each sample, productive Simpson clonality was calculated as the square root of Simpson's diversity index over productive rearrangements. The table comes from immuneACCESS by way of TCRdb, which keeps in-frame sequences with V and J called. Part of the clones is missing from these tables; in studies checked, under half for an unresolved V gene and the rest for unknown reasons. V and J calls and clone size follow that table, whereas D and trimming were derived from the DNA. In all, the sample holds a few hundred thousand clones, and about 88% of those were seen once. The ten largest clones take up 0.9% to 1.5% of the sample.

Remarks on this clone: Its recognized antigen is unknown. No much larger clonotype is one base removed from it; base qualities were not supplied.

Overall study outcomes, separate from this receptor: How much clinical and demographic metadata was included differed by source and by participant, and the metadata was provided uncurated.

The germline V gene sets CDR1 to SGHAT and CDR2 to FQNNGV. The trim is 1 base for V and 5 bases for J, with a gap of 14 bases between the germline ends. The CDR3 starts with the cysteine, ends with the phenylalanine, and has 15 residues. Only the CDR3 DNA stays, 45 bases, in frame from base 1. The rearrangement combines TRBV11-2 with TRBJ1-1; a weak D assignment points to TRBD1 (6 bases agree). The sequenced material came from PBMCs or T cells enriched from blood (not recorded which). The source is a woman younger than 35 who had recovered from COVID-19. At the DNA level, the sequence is TGTGCCAGCAGCTTAGTGCGGGGGGCAAGAACTGAAGCTTTCTTT. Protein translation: CASSLVRGARTEAFF.